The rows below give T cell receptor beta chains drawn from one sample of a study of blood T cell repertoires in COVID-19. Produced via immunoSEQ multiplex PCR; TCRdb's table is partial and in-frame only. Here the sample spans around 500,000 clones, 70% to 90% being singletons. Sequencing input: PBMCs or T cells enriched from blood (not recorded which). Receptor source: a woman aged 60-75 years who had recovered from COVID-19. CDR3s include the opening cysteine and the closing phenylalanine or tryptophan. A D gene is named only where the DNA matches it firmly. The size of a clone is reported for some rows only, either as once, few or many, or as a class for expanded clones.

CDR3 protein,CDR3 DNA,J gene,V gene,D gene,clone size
CASTYTGELFF,TGTGCCAGCACCTACACCGGGGAGCTGTTTTTT,TRBJ2-2,TRBV6-5,-,-
CASSDLDRPSEQPQHF,TGCGCCAGCAGTGACCTTGACAGGCCCTCTGAGCAGCCCCAGCATTTT,TRBJ1-5,TRBV10-1,-,-
CASRQGGNSPLHF,TGTGCCAGCAGACAGGGGGGTAATTCACCCCTCCACTTT,TRBJ1-6,TRBV27,TRBD1,-
CASSVGASGWTDTQYF,TGTGCCAGCAGCGTAGGGGCTAGCGGGTGGACAGATACGCAGTATTTT,TRBJ2-3,TRBV9,TRBD2,-
CASNLRGYNTDTQYF,TGTGCCAGCAACCTAAGGGGCTATAACACAGATACGCAGTATTTT,TRBJ2-3,TRBV2,-,-
CASSQDWASGIFTTDTQYF,TGTGCCAGCAGCCAAGATTGGGCTAGCGGGATCTTTACCACAGATACGCAGTATTTT,TRBJ2-3,TRBV4-2,TRBD2,-
CASSMISGGNTEAFF,TGTGCCAGTAGTATGATCTCGGGGGGGAACACTGAAGCTTTCTTT,TRBJ1-1,TRBV19,-,-
CASSEARQHNSPLHF,TGTGCCAGCAGTGAAGCGAGGCAACATAATTCACCCCTCCACTTT,TRBJ1-6,TRBV2,-,-
CASSQLAAPYNEQFF,TGTGCCAGCAGCCAACTAGCGGCGCCCTACAATGAGCAGTTCTTC,TRBJ2-1,TRBV3-1/TRBV3-2,TRBD2,-
CASSLDLRGAAGELFF,TGTGCCAGCAGCTTAGATCTTCGGGGTGCGGCCGGGGAGCTGTTTTTT,TRBJ2-2,TRBV11-2,-,-
CATSDSQGAGNEQFF,TGTGCCACCAGTGATTCACAGGGGGCCGGCAATGAGCAGTTCTTC,TRBJ2-1,TRBV24-1,TRBD1,-
CASSLQGKAGEAFF,TGCGCCAGCAGCTTACAGGGGAAGGCGGGTGAAGCTTTCTTT,TRBJ1-1,TRBV5-1,TRBD1,-
CASSLTAGSGNTIYF,TGTGCCAGCAGCTTAACCGCAGGGTCTGGAAACACCATATATTTT,TRBJ1-3,TRBV7-2,-,few
CASSQDSAAWNEKLFF,TGTGCCAGCAGCCAAGATTCGGCAGCGTGGAATGAAAAACTGTTTTTT,TRBJ1-4,TRBV3-1/TRBV3-2,-,-
CASRHTGGTYEQYF,TGTGCCAGCCGTCACACCGGGGGGACCTACGAGCAGTACTTC,TRBJ2-7,TRBV19,TRBD2,-
CASSLAGGTTDTQYF,TGTGCCAGCAGCTTAGCGGGGGGGACCACAGATACGCAGTATTTT,TRBJ2-3,TRBV7-6,TRBD2,-
CASSLRTSGGKNNEQFF,TGCGCCAGCAGCTTACGGACTAGCGGGGGTAAGAACAATGAGCAGTTCTTC,TRBJ2-1,TRBV5-1,TRBD2,-
CASSLGGGGKDGYTF,TGCGCCAGCAGCTTGGGAGGGGGCGGAAAGGATGGCTACACCTTC,TRBJ1-2,TRBV5-1,TRBD1,once
CASSVGGGGQKYF,TGTGCCAGCAGCGTAGGGGGCGGGGGCCAAAAGTACTTC,TRBJ2-5,TRBV9,-,-
CASSPRQGNEKLFF,TGTGCCAGCTCACCCCGACAGGGTAATGAAAAACTGTTTTTT,TRBJ1-4,TRBV18,TRBD1,-
CASSSTDRGGYTF,TGTGCCAGCAGTTCGACGGACAGGGGGGGCTACACCTTC,TRBJ1-2,TRBV6-5,TRBD1,few
CAIRDTDKPYNEQFF,TGTGCCATCCGGGACACCGATAAACCTTACAATGAGCAGTTCTTC,TRBJ2-1,TRBV19,-,-
CASSLGQPFNQPQHF,TGTGCCAGCAGTTTAGGGCAGCCCTTTAATCAGCCCCAGCATTTT,TRBJ1-5,TRBV27,-,few
CASSVAYRGNSPLHF,TGTGCCAGCAGCGTAGCCTATCGGGGTAATTCACCCCTCCACTTT,TRBJ1-6,TRBV9,-,-
CASSFLAGALAETQYF,TGTGCCAGCAGCTTCCTTGCGGGGGCGTTGGCTGAGACCCAGTACTTC,TRBJ2-5,TRBV7-2,-,-
CASSSSGSTDTQYF,TGTGCCAGCAGCTCTAGCGGGAGCACAGATACGCAGTATTTT,TRBJ2-3,TRBV5-6,TRBD2,-
CASSSVDRGNGYTF,TGTGCCAGCAGTTCCGTAGACAGGGGGAATGGCTACACCTTC,TRBJ1-2,TRBV6-1,TRBD1,-
CASSPTGTGLSNEKLFF,TGTGCCAGCTCACCAACCGGGACAGGGCTCTCTAATGAAAAACTGTTTTTT,TRBJ1-4,TRBV18,TRBD1,-